These T cell receptor beta chains were read from a single sample in a study of blood T cell repertoires in COVID-19. Measured with immunoSEQ multiplex PCR; TCRdb has only the in-frame clones, and not every one. In the table there are 130,000 or so clones, more than 80% of which are singletons. The specimen sequenced was peripheral blood. The receptors come from a human donor in a cohort sampled during active COVID-19. CDR3s include the opening cysteine and the closing phenylalanine or tryptophan. A D gene is named only where the DNA matches it firmly. Some rows have no size entry. The others give once, few or many, or a class for an expanded clone.

TRBV7-2	TRBD2	-	TRBJ2-7	CASSLVLAGGPPEQYF	TGTGCCAGCAGCTTAGTTCTTGCGGGGGGGCCCCCCGAGCAGTACTTC
TRBV5-4	-	-	TRBJ2-7	CASSLVGVHEQYF	TGTGCCAGCAGCTTGGTAGGGGTCCACGAGCAGTACTTC
TRBV10-3	-	-	TRBJ2-1	CAISEVPDNEQFF	TGTGCCATCAGTGAGGTCCCCGACAATGAGCAGTTCTTC
TRBV7-2	-	-	TRBJ2-5	CASSITSSTKTQYF	TGTGCCAGCAGCATCACTAGCTCTACGAAGACCCAGTACTTC
TRBV9	-	-	TRBJ2-1	CASSLHSRASQYNEQFF	TGTGCCAGCAGCTTACACTCAAGAGCGAGTCAGTACAATGAGCAGTTCTTC
TRBV6-2/TRBV6-3	TRBD2	-	TRBJ2-1	CASSYSGLAGGSYNEQFF	TGTGCCAGCAGTTACTCGGGCCTAGCGGGGGGGTCCTACAATGAGCAGTTCTTC
TRBV7-9	TRBD1	-	TRBJ1-5	CASSPGQLQPQHF	TGTGCCAGCAGCCCGGGACAGCTACAGCCCCAGCATTTT
TRBV19	-	-	TRBJ1-2	CASRGSLGDYGYTF	TGTGCCAGTAGGGGGTCTCTAGGGGACTATGGCTACACCTTC
TRBV4-3	-	once	TRBJ2-7	CASSQDTQSYEQYF	TGCGCCAGCAGCCAAGATACGCAGTCCTACGAGCAGTACTTC
TRBV3-1/TRBV3-2	-	few	TRBJ2-5	CASSQVVAGETQYF	TGTGCCAGCAGCCAAGTAGTAGCCGGAGAGACCCAGTACTTC
TRBV7-8	-	-	TRBJ1-2	CASSLRGFNYGYTF	TGTGCCAGCAGCCTGAGGGGGTTTAACTATGGCTACACCTTC
TRBV12-5	-	-	TRBJ1-5	CASGLDRIVVNQPQHF	TGTGCTAGTGGTTTAGACAGAATAGTCGTCAATCAGCCCCAGCATTTT
TRBV5-6	-	once	TRBJ2-5	CASSLDFQETQYF	TGTGCCAGCAGCTTGGACTTTCAAGAGACCCAGTACTTC
TRBV12-5	TRBD1	-	TRBJ2-3	CASGLNLGQVSDTQYF	TGTGCTAGTGGTTTGAATCTAGGACAGGTATCAGATACGCAGTATTTT
TRBV7-8	-	-	TRBJ1-1	CASSLAASTEAFF	TGTGCCAGCAGCTTAGCGGCTTCCACTGAAGCTTTCTTT
TRBV19	-	once	TRBJ1-2	CASSIGRNDNYGYTF	TGTGCCAGTAGTATAGGCAGGAACGACAACTATGGCTACACCTTC
TRBV7-7	TRBD1	-	TRBJ2-3	CASSLGQGSTDTQYF	TGTGCCAGCAGCCTAGGACAGGGCTCCACAGATACGCAGTATTTT